This entry lists 5 T cell receptor beta chains sequenced from one sample in a study of control samples from healthy donors and cancer patients. Assay: immunoSEQ multiplex PCR; the TCRdb copy retains only in-frame clones and omits some. The table records 110,000 to 150,000 clones, roughly 92% of them present only once. Sequencing used blood. These receptors were obtained from a man younger than 40 in good health.

The chain links TRBV28 to TRBJ1-2; the match to TRBD1 covers 8 bases. The CDR3 spans 14 residues. Losses at the gene ends were 6 bases for V and 3 bases for J; bases not matched to a gene: 6. CDR1 MDHEN and CDR2 SYDVKM come from the germline V gene. The CDR3 sequence is CASSVLGQDYGYTF. DNA for the CDR3: TGTGCCAGCAGCGTCCTGGGACAGGACTATGGCTACACCTTC.

This sequence joins TRBV30 and TRBJ1-6; D possibly corresponds to TRBD1 (5 bases). Germline loops: CDR1 GTSNPN, CDR2 SVGIG (reference sequence). The CDR3 extends over 16 amino acids. V was trimmed by 3 bases and J by 7 bases, leaving 19 bases between them. CDR3 sequence reads: CAWREPGRLENSPLHF. CDR3 DNA: TGTGCCTGGAGGGAACCGGGACGCTTGGAAAATTCACCCCTCCACTTT.

The V call is TRBV3-1 (or the pseudogene TRBV3-2), the J call TRBJ2-7; D possibly matches TRBD1 or TRBD2 (5 bases each). The V end lost 7 bases, the J end lost 2 bases, and 18 bases lay between the germline ends. CDR3 length equals 15 residues. Per the germline V gene, CDR1 is LGHDT and CDR2 is YNNKEL (reference sequence). CDR3 sequence: CASTRNRDGAYEQYF. CDR3 nucleotide sequence: TGTGCCAGCACCAGAAACCGGGACGGGGCCTACGAGCAGTACTTC.

The chain uses TRBV10-3 and TRBJ1-5; 7 bases match TRBD1. V was pared by 3 bases and J by 5 bases, with 7 bases of the junction left unmatched. The CDR3 runs to 15 residues. Germline V gene data show CDR1 as ENHRY and CDR2 as SYGVKD. The CDR3 DNA follows: TGTGCCATCAGTGAACGAAGGGGGCTCGATCAGCCCCAGCATTTT. Residues: CAISERRGLDQPQHF.

This sequence joins TRBV6-1 and TRBJ2-7, with D possibly called TRBD1 or TRBD2 (6 bases each). V shed 3 bases and J shed 6 bases, with 18 bases lying between them. Germline CDR1 is MNHNS and CDR2 is SASEGT. The CDR3 contains 15 residues. CDR3 DNA: TGTGCCAGCAGTGACCGGGGGCTACCCTCTACCGAGCAGTACTTC. Protein sequence: CASSDRGLPSTEQYF.